Listed below are T cell receptor beta chains from one sample, sequenced in a study of T cells after yellow fever vaccination. TCRdb recomputed calls from the 5' RACE reads with MiXCR, one row per CDR3 protein. The sample holds a few hundred thousand distinct CDR3 sequences, 3.5% to 4.5% seen once. The sequencing used PBMCs, collected 5 days after the yellow fever booster vaccination. These receptors were taken from a man younger than 30 who received the YFV17D yellow fever vaccine. The CDR3 runs from the conserved cysteine through the conserved F or W. A D gene is named only where the DNA matches it firmly. Not every row has a clone size; where given, it reads once, few, many or a size class.

J	D	size	V	DNA	CDR3
TRBJ2-5	TRBD2	few	TRBV14	TGTGCCAGCAGTCGGACTAGCGGTGCCACATGGGAGACCCAGTACTTC	CASSRTSGATWETQYF
TRBJ1-5	NA	NA	TRBV10-1	TGCGCCAGCAGTGAGTTGGCGCGGGTATGCGGGTGGAGCAATCAGCCCCAGCATTTT	CASSELARVCGWSNQPQHF
TRBJ1-2	TRBD1	NA	TRBV3-1	TGTGCCAGCAGCCAAGATGTGGGACAGGGGCGCTACACCTTC	CASSQDVGQGRYTF
TRBJ1-6	NA	many	TRBV4-1	TGCGCCAGCAGCCAAGATGGTTCACCCCTCCACTTT	CASSQDGSPLHF
TRBJ2-2	NA	NA	TRBV9	TGTGCCAGCAGCGCTTTTGGGCCGGGGAACGGGGAGCTGTTTTTT	CASSAFGPGNGELFF
TRBJ2-5	TRBD2	many	TRBV14	TGTGCCAGCAGCCGGGTCCGGGAGGTAAAAGAGACCCAGTACTTC	CASSRVREVKETQYF
TRBJ1-2	NA	few	TRBV7-2	TGTGCCAGCAGCTTGTGGGGGGACTATGGCTACACCTTC	CASSLWGDYGYTF
TRBJ2-3	NA	NA	TRBV29-1	TGCAGCGTTCGACAGGTTAGCACAGATACGCAGTATTTT	CSVRQVSTDTQYF
TRBJ2-2	NA	many	TRBV27	TGTGCCAGCAGTTACGCCAGCCCCGGGGAGCTGTTTTTT	CASSYASPGELFF
TRBJ2-3	TRBD2	few	TRBV15	TGTGCCGCGGGAGAGAGGGGAGATACGCAGTATTTT	CAAGERGDTQYF
TRBJ2-2	TRBD2	few	TRBV19	TGTGCCACTTCCCCCTGGACTAGCGGGGGTACCGGGGAGCTGTTTTTT	CATSPWTSGGTGELFF
TRBJ1-5	NA	many	TRBV19	TGTGCCAGTAGTATCGGTGGTCCCCAGCATTTT	CASSIGGPQHF
TRBJ1-2	TRBD1	many	TRBV7-2	TGTGCCAGCAGCCTAGGACAGGGGATCTCTGGCTACACCTTC	CASSLGQGISGYTF
TRBJ2-3	NA	many	TRBV20-1	TGCAGTGCCCAGCCTCATTATACGCAGTATTTT	CSAQPHYTQYF
TRBJ1-5	NA	NA	TRBV6-5	TGTGCCAGCAGTTACTCGCTTTATAGCAATCAGCCCCAGCATTTT	CASSYSLYSNQPQHF
TRBJ2-5	TRBD2	many	TRBV5-6	TGTGCCAGCAGCTTGGCCCTTAGCGGGGGGGCCCCGGAGACCCAGTACTTC	CASSLALSGGAPETQYF
TRBJ1-1	NA	few	TRBV6-2/TRBV6-3	TGTGCCAGCAGTTACGCAGGGGTGAACACTGAAGCTTTCTTT	CASSYAGVNTEAFF